Described below is a single T cell receptor (beta chain) sequence and its context. Its matching antigen is unknown. This entry comes from a study of OX40 agonist ivuxolimab in advanced cancers. Study-level findings and limits: Clones of CD4+ and CD8+ blood T cells grew by week 6 at doses of 0.1 to 3.0 mg/kg.

TCRdb's copy holds only in-frame clones and misses some; the assay was immunoSEQ multiplex PCR. The sample yields 50,000 to 70,000 clones, roughly nine tenths seen once. Blood sampling took place at baseline, cycle 4 day 1, and cycle 7 day 1. Germline assignment: CDR1 SGHRS and CDR2 YFSETQ. Trimming took 4 bases from V and 0 from J; bases not matched to a gene: 6. The CDR3 extends over 17 amino acids. This receptor was identified in an adult with an advanced solid tumor such as melanoma, head and neck, liver or kidney cancer. This sequence joins TRBV5-1 and TRBJ2-7; the match to TRBD2 covers 14 bases. The input for sequencing was CD4+ or CD8+ T cells sorted from blood, taken in a trial of the OX40 agonist ivuxolimab. The CDR3 region is CASSPGLAGVNSYEQYF. CDR3 nucleotides: TGCGCCAGCAGCCCGGGACTAGCGGGAGTGAACTCCTACGAGCAGTACTTC.